Listed below are T cell receptor beta chains from one sample, sequenced in a study of cytomegalovirus exposure and HLA in healthy donors. Profiling relied on immunoSEQ multiplex PCR, and the TCRdb table lists in-frame clones only, not all of them. The sample contains 220,000 or so clones, about 93% of which appear only once. Sequencing input: PBMCs. The source of these receptors is a woman under 30 in good health and CMV-seronegative. Both conserved end residues are part of each CDR3. The D gene is left open where the match is weak. The size of a clone is reported for some rows only, either as once, few or many, or as a class for expanded clones.

length,V,size,J,D,DNA,CDR3
13,TRBV11-2,-,TRBJ1-6,-,TGTGCCAGCAGCGGAAACAGTAATTCACCCCTCCACTTT,CASSGNSNSPLHF
13,TRBV6-1,-,TRBJ1-4,-,TGTGCCAGCAGTGACAGGTTGGGTGAAAAACTGTTTTTT,CASSDRLGEKLFF
12,TRBV5-1,-,TRBJ2-7,-,TGCGCCAGAATTCAGAAGGACTACCGGGGGAGGTTC,CARIQKDYRGRF
14,TRBV29-1,-,TRBJ1-1,-,TGCAGCGTTACGGGACACCTTTTGAACACTGAAGCTTTCTTT,CSVTGHLLNTEAFF
14,TRBV28,-,TRBJ2-7,-,TGTGCCAGCGGCCTGGGGTTGCAGGGCTACGAGCAGTACTTC,CASGLGLQGYEQYF
16,TRBV5-1,-,TRBJ2-2,TRBD1,TGCGCCAGCAGCTTGGTCCCAGGGGGTGAGACCGGGGAGCTGTTTTTT,CASSLVPGGETGELFF
13,TRBV30,-,TRBJ1-2,TRBD1,TGTGCCTGGACCGGGACAGGGGAGAATGGCTACACCTTC,CAWTGTGENGYTF
13,TRBV29-1,-,TRBJ2-6,-,TGCAGCGTTGTGAGGACTGGGGCCAACGTCCTGACTTTC,CSVVRTGANVLTF
15,TRBV6-1,-,TRBJ2-7,-,TGTGCCAGCAGGGTAAGCATAGCGATTGCCTACGAGCAGTACTTC,CASRVSIAIAYEQYF
15,TRBV6-5,-,TRBJ2-1,TRBD2,TGTGCCAGCATCCCCAGGACTAGCGGGATGGGTGAGCAGTTCTTC,CASIPRTSGMGEQFF
16,TRBV7-2,-,TRBJ2-2,-,TGTGCCAGCAGCCCGCCGAGGATTATAAACACCGGGGAGCTGTTTTTT,CASSPPRIINTGELFF
17,TRBV11-2,-,TRBJ2-1,-,TGTGCCAGCAGCTCAGCCCCCCTACCCGGCGGTTACAATGAGCAGTTCTTC,CASSSAPLPGGYNEQFF
16,TRBV11-3,-,TRBJ2-1,TRBD2,TGTGCCAGCAGCTTATCCGGACTAGGGTCTGGGGATGAGCAGTTCTTC,CASSLSGLGSGDEQFF
15,TRBV7-9,-,TRBJ2-6,TRBD1,TGTGCCAGCAGCTTATGGGACAGGGGGGGAGACGTCCTGACTTTC,CASSLWDRGGDVLTF
14,TRBV30,-,TRBJ2-7,TRBD1,TGTGCCTGGTCGTTCGGGGACAGAGTTTTCGAGCAGTACTTC,CAWSFGDRVFEQYF
14,TRBV5-6,-,TRBJ1-2,-,TGTGCCAGCAGCTTGGCCAGAGGGATCCGGGGCTACACCTTC,CASSLARGIRGYTF
18,TRBV28,-,TRBJ2-1,TRBD2,TGTGCCAGCAGTTTACTCCATCTAGCGGGACCCTCCTACAATGAGCAGTTCTTC,CASSLLHLAGPSYNEQFF
14,TRBV7-8,-,TRBJ2-1,-,TGTGCCAGCAGCTTAGCGCAGCTGGGGGGTGAGCAGTTCTTC,CASSLAQLGGEQFF
15,TRBV4-1,-,TRBJ2-7,-,TGCGCCAGCAGCCAAGAGGACATCCTCCTCTACGAGCAGTACTTC,CASSQEDILLYEQYF
14,TRBV5-1,-,TRBJ2-7,TRBD1,TGCGCCAGCGCCCCTCCGGGACAGGCCTACGAGCAGTACTTC,CASAPPGQAYEQYF
14,TRBV6-5,-,TRBJ1-5,-,TGTGCCAGCAGTACCGGGGGAGGCCTCCAGCCCCAGCATTTT,CASSTGGGLQPQHF
15,TRBV27,once,TRBJ1-4,-,TGTGCCAGCAGTTCCCTCTTAGTGAGGTACGAAAAACTGTTTTTT,CASSSLLVRYEKLFF
17,TRBV7-9,once,TRBJ2-2,TRBD2,TGTGCCAGCAGCTCGGGACTAGCGGGCACGCGGACCGGGGAGCTGTTTTTT,CASSSGLAGTRTGELFF
15,TRBV19,-,TRBJ2-1,TRBD2,TGTGCCAGTAGTCTCGAAGCGGGGCTAAACAATGAGCAGTTCTTC,CASSLEAGLNNEQFF
13,TRBV28,-,TRBJ1-2,-,TGTGCCAGCAGTCGCCCAGGGCTCGGTGGCTACACCTTC,CASSRPGLGGYTF
13,TRBV15,-,TRBJ1-3,-,TGTGCCACCAGTAGGGAGTCGGGAAACACCATATATTTT,CATSRESGNTIYF
14,TRBV2,-,TRBJ2-3,-,TGTGCCAGCAGTGAGACACCGAGCACAGATACGCAGTATTTT,CASSETPSTDTQYF
13,TRBV7-3,-,TRBJ2-7,-,TGTGCCAGCAGCTCGGGTCCGACCTACGAGCAGTACTTC,CASSSGPTYEQYF
13,TRBV19,-,TRBJ2-1,TRBD2,TGTGCCAGTAGTTTCCAGCGGGAGAGTGAGCAGTTCTTC,CASSFQRESEQFF
15,TRBV6-1,-,TRBJ1-1,TRBD1,TGTGCCAGCAGTGTATCACCGGGGACAGGGGGTGACGCTTTCTTT,CASSVSPGTGGDAFF
15,TRBV14,-,TRBJ1-2,-,TGTGCCAGCAGCCAAGAAGCGGGCAGAAACTATGGCTACACCTTC,CASSQEAGRNYGYTF
13,TRBV30,-,TRBJ1-5,-,TGTGCCTGGAGCCCCCAGGGCGGTCAGCCCCAGCATTTT,CAWSPQGGQPQHF
14,TRBV7-2,-,TRBJ2-7,TRBD2,TGTGCCAGCAGCTTACGGCGGGAGGGTTACGAGCAGTACTTC,CASSLRREGYEQYF
16,TRBV4-2,-,TRBJ1-1,-,TGTGCCAGCAGCCAAGGTGCGCAAAGGGAAGGGGGAACCGAACGTTTT,CASSQGAQREGGTERF
17,TRBV25-1,once,TRBJ1-4,-,TGTGCCAGCAGTGACGGTGTCAGGGGCTATTCTAATGAAAAACTGTTTTTT,CASSDGVRGYSNEKLFF
10,TRBV30,-,TRBJ1-1,-,TGTGCCTTCCAGGGCCTTGAAGCTTTCTTT,CAFQGLEAFF
16,TRBV11-2,-,TRBJ2-7,TRBD2,TGTGCCAGCAGCTTAGATACTAGCGGGAGTTCCTACGAGCAGTACTTC,CASSLDTSGSSYEQYF
16,TRBV5-4,-,TRBJ2-3,-,TGTGCCAGCAGCTTGTTAGGATCGACTAGCACAGATACGCAGTATTTT,CASSLLGSTSTDTQYF
13,TRBV29-1,once,TRBJ2-7,TRBD2,TGCAGCGTTGTGCGGGGGGAATCCTACGAGCAGTACTTC,CSVVRGESYEQYF
15,TRBV6-5,once,TRBJ2-5,-,TGTGCCAGCAGTTACTCGTTGGGGGCCAGGGAGACCCAGTACTTC,CASSYSLGARETQYF
17,TRBV19,-,TRBJ2-7,-,TGTGCCAGTAGTATAGGAGAACTAGCTGCCTCACACTACGAGCAGTACTTC,CASSIGELAASHYEQYF
16,TRBV6-6,once,TRBJ1-1,TRBD1,TGTGCCAGCAGTCATCCGGGACAGGGGGCGAGTACTGAAGCTTTCTTT,CASSHPGQGASTEAFF
12,TRBV30,-,TRBJ1-1,-,TGTGCCTGGAGGGGCAGGGACACCCTGGGCTTCTTT,CAWRGRDTLGFF
20,TRBV18,once,TRBJ2-1,-,TGTGCCAGCTCACGATCCAGAGTTAGGTACCCAGCGGGTCCCTACAATGAGCAGTTCTTC,CASSRSRVRYPAGPYNEQFF